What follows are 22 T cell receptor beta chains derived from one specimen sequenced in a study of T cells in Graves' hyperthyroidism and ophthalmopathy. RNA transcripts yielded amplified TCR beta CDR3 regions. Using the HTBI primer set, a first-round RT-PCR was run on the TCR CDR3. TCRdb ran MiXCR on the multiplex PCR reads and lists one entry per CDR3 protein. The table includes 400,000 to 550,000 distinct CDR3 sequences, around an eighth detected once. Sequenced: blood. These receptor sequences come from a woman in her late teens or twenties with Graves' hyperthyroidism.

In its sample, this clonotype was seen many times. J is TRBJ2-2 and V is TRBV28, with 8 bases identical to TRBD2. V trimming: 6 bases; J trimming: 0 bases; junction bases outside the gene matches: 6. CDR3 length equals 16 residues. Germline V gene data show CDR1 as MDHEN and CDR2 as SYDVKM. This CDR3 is CASRVAGLTNTGELFF. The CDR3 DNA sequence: TGTGCCAGCAGGGTAGCGGGACTGACGAACACCGGGGAGCTGTTTTTT.

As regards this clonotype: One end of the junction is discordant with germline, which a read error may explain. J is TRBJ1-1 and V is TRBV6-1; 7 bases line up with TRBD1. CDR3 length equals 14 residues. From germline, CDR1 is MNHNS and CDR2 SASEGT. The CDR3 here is CAGSEGQMNTEAFF. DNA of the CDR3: TGTGCCGGCAGTGAGGGACAGATGAACACTGAAGCTTTCTTT.

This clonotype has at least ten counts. The CDR3 coding sequence is TGTGCCAGTAAGGGGCAGGGGAGACCCGGGGAGCTGTTTTTT. It is translated as CASKGQGRPGELFF. The chain has TRBV19 and TRBJ2-2; perhaps TRBD1 as D (6 bases). The CDR3 sequence is 14 residues long. The V gene lost 7 bases and the J gene lost 6 bases, with 15 bases spanning the gap. Germline V gene data show CDR1 as LNHDA and CDR2 as SQIVND (reference sequence).

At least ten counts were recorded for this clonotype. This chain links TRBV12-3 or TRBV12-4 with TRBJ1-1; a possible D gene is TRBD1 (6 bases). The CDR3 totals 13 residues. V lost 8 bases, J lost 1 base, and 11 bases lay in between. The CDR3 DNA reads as TGTGCCAGCGCGAGGGGGGGGAACACTGAAGCTTTCTTT. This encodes CASARGGNTEAFF.

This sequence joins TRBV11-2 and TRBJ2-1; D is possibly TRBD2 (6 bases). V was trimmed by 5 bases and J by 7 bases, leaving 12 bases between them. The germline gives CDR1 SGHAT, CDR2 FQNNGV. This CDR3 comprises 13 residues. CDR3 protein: CASSAGLLNEQFF. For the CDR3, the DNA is TGTGCCAGCAGCGCGGGACTTCTTAATGAGCAGTTCTTC.

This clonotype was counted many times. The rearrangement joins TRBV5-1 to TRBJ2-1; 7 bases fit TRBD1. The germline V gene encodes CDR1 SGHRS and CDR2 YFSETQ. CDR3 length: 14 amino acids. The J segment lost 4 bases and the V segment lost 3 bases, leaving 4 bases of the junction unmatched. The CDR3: CASSSGTEYNEQFF. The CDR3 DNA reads TGCGCCAGCAGCTCCGGGACAGAATACAATGAGCAGTTCTTC.

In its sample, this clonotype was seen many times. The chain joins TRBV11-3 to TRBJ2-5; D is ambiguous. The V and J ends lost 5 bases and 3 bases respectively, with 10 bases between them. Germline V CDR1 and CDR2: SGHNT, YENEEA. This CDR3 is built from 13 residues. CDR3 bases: TGTGCCAGCAGCCCAGAAGCAAAAGAGACCCAGTACTTC. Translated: CASSPEAKETQYF.

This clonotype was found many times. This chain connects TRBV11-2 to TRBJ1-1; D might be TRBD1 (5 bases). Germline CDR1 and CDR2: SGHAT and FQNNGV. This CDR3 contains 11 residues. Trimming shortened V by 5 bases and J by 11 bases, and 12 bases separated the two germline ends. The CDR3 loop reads CASSPRDTAFF. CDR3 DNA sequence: TGTGCCAGCAGCCCCAGGGATACGGCTTTCTTT.

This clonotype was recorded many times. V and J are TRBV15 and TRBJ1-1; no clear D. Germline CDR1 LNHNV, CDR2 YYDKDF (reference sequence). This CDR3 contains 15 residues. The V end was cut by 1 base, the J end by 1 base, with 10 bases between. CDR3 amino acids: CATSRGGRENTEAFF. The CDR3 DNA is TGTGCCACCAGCAGAGGAGGGAGGGAGAACACTGAAGCTTTCTTT. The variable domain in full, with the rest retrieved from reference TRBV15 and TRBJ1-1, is DAMVIQNPRYQVTQFGKPVTLSCSQTLNHNVMYWYQQKSSQAPKLLFHYYDKDFNNEADTPDNFQSRRPNTSFCFLDIRSPGLGDTAMYLCATSRGGRENTEAFFGQGTRLTVV.

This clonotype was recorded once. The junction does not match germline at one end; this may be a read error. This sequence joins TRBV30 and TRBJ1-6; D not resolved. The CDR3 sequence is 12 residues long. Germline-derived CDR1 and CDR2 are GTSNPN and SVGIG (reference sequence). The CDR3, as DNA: TGTGCCTGGAGTAGTCATAATTCACCCCTGCACTTT. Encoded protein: CAWSSHNSPLHF.

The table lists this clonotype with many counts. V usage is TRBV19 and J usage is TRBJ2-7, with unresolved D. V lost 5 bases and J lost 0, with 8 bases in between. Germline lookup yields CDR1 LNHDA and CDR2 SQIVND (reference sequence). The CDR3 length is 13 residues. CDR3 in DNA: TGTGCCAGTAGTGGCCGGGTCTCCTACGAGCAGTACTTC. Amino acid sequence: CASSGRVSYEQYF. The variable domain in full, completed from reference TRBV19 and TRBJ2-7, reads DGGITQSPKYLFRKEGQNVTLSCEQNLNHDAMYWYRQDPGQGLRLIYYSQIVNDFQKGDIAEGYSVSREKKESFPLTVTSAQKNPTAFYLCASSGRVSYEQYFGPGTRLTVT.

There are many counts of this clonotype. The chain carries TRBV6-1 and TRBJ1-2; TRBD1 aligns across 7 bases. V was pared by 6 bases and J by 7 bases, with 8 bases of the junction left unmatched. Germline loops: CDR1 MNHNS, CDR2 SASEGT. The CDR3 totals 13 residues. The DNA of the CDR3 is TGTGCCAGCAGACTCGGACAGGCTGCTGGCTACACCTTC. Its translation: CASRLGQAAGYTF.

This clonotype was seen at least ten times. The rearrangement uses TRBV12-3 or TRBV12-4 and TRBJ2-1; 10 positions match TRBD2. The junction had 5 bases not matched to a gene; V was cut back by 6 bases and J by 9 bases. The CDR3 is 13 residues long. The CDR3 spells CASSPLAGGEQFF. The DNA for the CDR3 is TGTGCCAGCAGCCCTTTAGCGGGAGGTGAGCAGTTCTTC.

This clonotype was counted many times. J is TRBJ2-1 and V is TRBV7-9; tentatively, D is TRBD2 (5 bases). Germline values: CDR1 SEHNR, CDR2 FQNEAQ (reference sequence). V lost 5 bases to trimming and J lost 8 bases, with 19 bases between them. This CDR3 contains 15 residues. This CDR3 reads CASSPLGVLSDEQFF. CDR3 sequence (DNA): TGTGCCAGCAGCCCCCTGGGAGTCTTAAGCGATGAGCAGTTCTTC.

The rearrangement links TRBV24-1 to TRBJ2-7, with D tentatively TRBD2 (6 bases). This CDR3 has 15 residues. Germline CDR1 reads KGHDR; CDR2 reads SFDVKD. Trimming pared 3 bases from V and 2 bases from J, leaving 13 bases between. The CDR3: CATSDGGARPYEQYF. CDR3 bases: TGTGCCACCAGTGATGGAGGGGCTAGACCCTACGAGCAGTACTTC.

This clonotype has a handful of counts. CDR3 region: CASSRAGGTGELFF. In DNA, the CDR3 is TGTGCCAGCAGCCGGGCAGGGGGCACCGGGGAGCTGTTTTTT. This chain connects TRBV3-1 to TRBJ2-2; 7 positions match TRBD1. With 4 bases clipped from V and 4 bases from J, the junction kept 3 bases outside the gene matches. Germline V gene data show CDR1 as LGHDT and CDR2 as YNNKEL (reference sequence). This CDR3 has 14 residues.

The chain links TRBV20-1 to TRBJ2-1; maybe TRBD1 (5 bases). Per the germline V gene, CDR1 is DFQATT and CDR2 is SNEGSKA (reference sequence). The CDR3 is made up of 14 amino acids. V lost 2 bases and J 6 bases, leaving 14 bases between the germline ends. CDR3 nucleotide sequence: TGCAGTGCTAGATTACGACAGTCGCGCAATGAGCAGTTCTTC. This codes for CSARLRQSRNEQFF.

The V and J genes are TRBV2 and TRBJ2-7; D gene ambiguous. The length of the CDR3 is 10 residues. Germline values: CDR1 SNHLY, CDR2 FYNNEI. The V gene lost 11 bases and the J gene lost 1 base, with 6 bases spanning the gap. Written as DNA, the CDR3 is TGTGCCGCCGGTTCCTACGAGCAGTACGTC. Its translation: CAAGSYEQYV.

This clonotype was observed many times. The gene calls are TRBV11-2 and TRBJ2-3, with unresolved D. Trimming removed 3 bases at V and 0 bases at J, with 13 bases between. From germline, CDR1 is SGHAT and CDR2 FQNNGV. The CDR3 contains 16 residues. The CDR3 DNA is TGTGCCAGCAGCTTTGAGACATACCATAGCACAGATACGCAGTATTTT. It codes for CASSFETYHSTDTQYF.

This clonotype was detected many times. CDR3 DNA: TGTGCCAGCAGCCACAGGGGGAGCGCTGAAGCTTTCTTT. Translated, it gives CASSHRGSAEAFF. V gene TRBV14 combines with J gene TRBJ1-1; 7 positions agree with TRBD1. This CDR3 has 13 residues. With 3 bases clipped from V and 6 bases from J, the junction kept 4 bases outside the gene matches. Looked up from germline, CDR1 is SGHDN and CDR2 is FVKESK. The full variable domain, in which reference TRBV14 and TRBJ1-1 provide the parts outside the CDR3, is EAGVTQFPSHSVIEKGQTVTLRCDPISGHDNLYWYRRVMGKEIKFLLHFVKESKQDESGMPNNRFLAERTGGTYSTLKVQPAELEDSGVYFCASSHRGSAEAFFGQGTRLTVV.

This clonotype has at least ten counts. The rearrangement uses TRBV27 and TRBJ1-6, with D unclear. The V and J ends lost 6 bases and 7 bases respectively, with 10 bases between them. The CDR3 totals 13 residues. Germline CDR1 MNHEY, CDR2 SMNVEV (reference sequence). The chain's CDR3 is CASSDTLNSPLHF. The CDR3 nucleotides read TGTGCCAGCAGCGACACACTCAATTCACCCCTCCACTTT.

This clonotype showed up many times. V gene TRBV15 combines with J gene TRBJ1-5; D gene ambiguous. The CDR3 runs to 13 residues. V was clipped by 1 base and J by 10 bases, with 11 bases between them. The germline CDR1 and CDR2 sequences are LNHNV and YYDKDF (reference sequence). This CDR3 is CATSRVGISPQHF. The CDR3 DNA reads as TGTGCCACCAGCAGAGTAGGAATCAGCCCCCAGCATTTT. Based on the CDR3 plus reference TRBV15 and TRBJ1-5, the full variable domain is DAMVIQNPRYQVTQFGKPVTLSCSQTLNHNVMYWYQQKSSQAPKLLFHYYDKDFNNEADTPDNFQSRRPNTSFCFLDIRSPGLGDTAMYLCATSRVGISPQHFGDGTRLSIL.